The 16 T cell receptor beta chains below were found in one sample sequenced in a study of OX40 agonist ivuxolimab in advanced cancers. The method was immunoSEQ multiplex PCR; TCRdb's version includes in-frame clones alone and lacks a portion of them. The data hold 81,000 or so clones, with about 89% observed a single time. This specimen consisted of CD4+ or CD8+ T cells sorted from blood, obtained in a trial of the OX40 agonist ivuxolimab. The receptor set was obtained from an adult with an advanced solid tumor such as melanoma, head and neck, liver or kidney cancer.

Of note for this clone: The same CDR3 can be traced to other DNA sequences in this sample. V gene TRBV27 combines with J gene TRBJ1-5; D remains ambiguous. Germline values: CDR1 MNHEY, CDR2 SMNVEV (reference sequence). V was clipped by 5 bases and J by 2 bases, with 10 bases between them. The CDR3 covers 14 residues. The CDR3 DNA is TGTGCCAGCAGTCCCGGCGGGGGCAATCAGCCCCAGCATTTT. As protein: CASSPGGGNQPQHF.

This chain connects TRBV7-9 to TRBJ2-3; the D is unclear. The germline V gene encodes CDR1 SEHNR and CDR2 FQNEAQ (reference sequence). V was shortened by 1 base and J by 5 bases, with 7 bases between the two germline ends. The CDR3 contains 13 residues. The CDR3 sequence is CASSLVNGDTQYF. Here the CDR3 DNA reads TGTGCCAGCAGCTTAGTAAACGGAGATACGCAGTATTTT.

The chain couples TRBV28 to TRBJ1-2, with D tentatively TRBD1 (5 bases). CDR1 MDHEN and CDR2 SYDVKM come from the germline V gene. The length of the CDR3 is 13 residues. Trimming took 6 bases from V and 8 from J, leaving 16 bases between them. The CDR3 region has the DNA TGTGCCAGCAGCGGACGGCCGGGGGACGGCTACACCTTC. It translates to CASSGRPGDGYTF.

The chain is built from TRBV13 and TRBJ2-7; TRBD1 might be the D (6 bases). Trimming removed 5 bases at V and 4 bases at J, with 15 bases between. This CDR3 is built from 14 residues. CDR1 is PRHDT, CDR2 FYEKMQ, per germline (reference sequence). The CDR3 protein is CASSQGHSRYEQYF. The CDR3 coding sequence is TGTGCCAGCAGCCAGGGACATAGCCGATACGAGCAGTACTTC.

The V gene is TRBV9, the J gene TRBJ2-1; 9 bases agree with TRBD2. V lost 4 bases, J lost 9 bases, and 11 bases stayed unmatched. The V gene's germline CDR1 is SGDLS and CDR2 YYNGEE. The CDR3 has 15 residues. This chain's CDR3 is CASSLQPGLAFEQFF. CDR3 coding DNA: TGTGCCAGCAGCCTTCAGCCGGGACTAGCATTTGAGCAGTTCTTC. The complete variable domain, with remaining parts taken from reference TRBV9 and TRBJ2-1, reads DSGVTQTPKHLITATGQRVTLRCSPRSGDLSVYWYQQSLDQGLQFLIQYYNGEERAKGNILERFSAQQFPDLHSELNLSSLELGDSALYFCASSLQPGLAFEQFFGPGTRLTVL.

The rearrangement uses TRBV27 and TRBJ1-1; D remains ambiguous. V gave up 6 bases and J gave up 3 bases, with 11 bases separating them. This CDR3 is built from 13 residues. Germline V gene sequence: CDR1 MNHEY, CDR2 SMNVEV (reference sequence). The CDR3 spells CASSPSPDTEAFF. In DNA, the CDR3 is TGTGCCAGCAGCCCCTCCCCGGACACTGAAGCTTTCTTT.

In its sample, this clone was seen once. The V call is TRBV5-6, the J call TRBJ1-2; D gene uncertain. This CDR3 region has 15 residues. Germline values: CDR1 SGHDT, CDR2 YYEEEE. V was cut by 0 bases and J by 2 bases, with 11 bases left in between. The CDR3 coding sequence is TGTGCCAGCAGCTTGGGGCCCGGGGTCAACTATGGCTACACCTTC. It translates to CASSLGPGVNYGYTF.

The chain links TRBV6-5 to TRBJ1-3; maybe TRBD1 (5 bases). The germline V gene encodes CDR1 MNHEY and CDR2 SVGAGI. The CDR3 runs to 16 residues. The V gene lost 0 bases and the J gene lost 4 bases, with 13 bases spanning the gap. The CDR3 DNA sequence: TGTGCCAGCAGTTACTCGACGGGGGATAAGGGAAACACCATATATTTT. Protein sequence: CASSYSTGDKGNTIYF.

The gene calls are TRBV7-2 and TRBJ2-7; D could derive from TRBD1 or TRBD2 (5 bases each). Germline V gives CDR1 SGHTA, CDR2 FQGNSA. CDR3 length: 14 amino acids. Trimming shortened V by 4 bases and J by 3 bases, and 13 bases separated the two germline ends. CDR3 loop: CASSSREFRYEQYF. CDR3 nucleotide sequence: TGTGCCAGCAGCTCCAGGGAGTTTCGCTACGAGCAGTACTTC.

The CDR3 coding sequence is TGTGCCAGCAGCGTAGGGGTAGCAGATACGCAGTATTTT. Translating gives CASSVGVADTQYF. The chain recombines TRBV7-9 with TRBJ2-3; a weak D match, TRBD1 (5 bases). Per germline, CDR1 SEHNR and CDR2 FQNEAQ (reference sequence). The CDR3 consists of 13 residues. V dropped 5 bases and J dropped 4 bases, with 10 bases sitting between them. Filled out from reference TRBV7-9 and TRBJ2-3, the complete variable domain reads DTGVSQNPRHKITKRGQNVTFRCDPISEHNRLYWYRQTLGQGPEFLTYFQNEAQLEKSRLLSDRFSAERPKGSFSTLEIQRTEQGDSAMYLCASSVGVADTQYFGPGTRLTVL.

This rearrangement joins TRBV15 to TRBJ2-1; a possible D gene is TRBD2 (5 bases). V dropped 1 base and J dropped 8 bases, with 12 bases sitting between them. Looked up from germline, CDR1 is LNHNV and CDR2 is YYDKDF (reference sequence). CDR3 length: 14 amino acids. The CDR3 sequence: CATSRAGSGHEQFF. The CDR3 nucleotides are TGTGCCACCAGCAGAGCGGGGTCAGGCCATGAGCAGTTCTTC.

The sample holds one count of this clone. This rearrangement joins TRBV6-5 to TRBJ1-2; 9 bases fit TRBD1. V was pared by 6 bases and J by 4 bases, with 6 bases of the junction left unmatched. Germline V gene sequence: CDR1 MNHEY, CDR2 SVGAGI. This CDR3 is built from 14 residues. CDR3 in DNA: TGTGCCAGCAGGTACAGGGGGCTGGGCTATGGCTACACCTTC. Protein sequence: CASRYRGLGYGYTF.

The chain employs TRBV5-6 and TRBJ1-2, with no clear D. The V gene's germline CDR1 is SGHDT and CDR2 YYEEEE. CDR3 length equals 13 residues. V was pared by 0 bases and J by 3 bases, with 6 bases between. The DNA of the CDR3 is TGTGCCAGCAGCTTGGACAGTTACTATGGCTACACCTTC. It specifies CASSLDSYYGYTF.

The chain couples TRBV5-4 to TRBJ2-3; D gene unclear. The germline gives CDR1 SGHNT, CDR2 YYREEE (reference sequence). Trimming took 0 bases from V and 6 from J, leaving 8 bases between them. This CDR3 region has 13 residues. The CDR3 DNA follows: TGTGCCAGCAGCTTGGAGAATACTGATACGCAGTATTTT. Translated, it gives CASSLENTDTQYF.

The chain uses TRBV28 and TRBJ2-1; D possibly matches TRBD1 or TRBD2 (5 bases each). The V end lost 8 bases, the J end lost 2 bases, and 13 bases lay between the germline ends. The CDR3 covers 14 residues. Germline CDR1 is MDHEN and CDR2 is SYDVKM. In DNA form, the CDR3 reads TGTGCCAGCGGTGGGGGTTTCGCCTACAATGAGCAGTTCTTC. This codes for CASGGGFAYNEQFF. Full variable domain (remainder filled in from reference TRBV28 and TRBJ2-1): DVKVTQSSRYLVKRTGEKVFLECVQDMDHENMFWYRQDPGLGLRLIYFSYDVKMKEKGDIPEGYSVSREKKERFSLILESASTNQTSMYLCASGGGFAYNEQFFGPGTRLTVL.

J is TRBJ2-2 and V is TRBV27; D ambiguous. CDR1 and CDR2 from the germline V gene are MNHEY and SMNVEV (reference sequence). V was shortened by 1 base and J by 3 bases, with 6 bases between the two germline ends. CDR3 size: 14 residues. The CDR3 DNA reads TGTGCCAGCAGTTTATTTCCGGACACCGGGGAGCTGTTTTTT. Its protein is CASSLFPDTGELFF.